The following is a T cell receptor (beta chain) sequence with its context. The sample originates from a study of blood T cell repertoires in COVID-19. Study summary: The samples span acute and convalescent COVID-19 from the United States, Italy and Spain. PBMCs, B-cell-depleted T cells, or T cells were the source of the cDNA or gDNA that made up the material.

The protocol was immunoSEQ multiplex PCR, while the TCRdb copy is restricted to in-frame clones and leaves out a portion. In the table there are 240,000 or so clones, 81% of which are singletons. Sequenced sample: peripheral blood. The sequence derives from an elderly woman with COVID-19, enrolled during active disease.

CDR3 coding DNA: TGTGCCAGCAGCATACAGGGTCCTGGCTACACCTTC. This encodes CASSIQGPGYTF. The chain couples TRBV5-6 to TRBJ1-2, with D possibly matching TRBD1 (6 bases). The CDR3 is made up of 12 amino acids. Per germline, CDR1 SGHDT and CDR2 YYEEEE. Trimming removed 4 bases from V and 7 bases from J, with 11 bases in between.